These 31 T cell receptor beta chains were sequenced from one sample in a study of graft-versus-host responses after intestinal transplantation. Clones were sequenced by immunoSEQ multiplex PCR, and TCRdb holds only the in-frame ones, with some missing. The table records about 85,000 clones, around 83% of them present only once. What these receptors recognize is not known. Source: unstimulated CD4+ T cells sorted from spleen or lymph node cells, taken before intestinal transplant. All receptors derive from a human donor who received an intestinal transplant.

The CDR3 loop reads CASSLDRGWNQPQHF. CDR3 DNA sequence: TGTGCCAGCAGTCTCGACAGGGGTTGGAATCAGCCCCAGCATTTT. V gene TRBV2 combines with J gene TRBJ1-5, with 8 bases fitting TRBD1. The length of the CDR3 is 15 residues. The V gene end was trimmed by 5 bases and the J gene end by 4 bases; junction bases not matched to a gene: 7. The germline V gene has CDR1 SNHLY and CDR2 FYNNEI.

The V call is TRBV5-1, the J call TRBJ1-1; D is uncertain. V was trimmed by 4 bases and J by 4 bases, leaving 8 bases between them. The CDR3 sequence is 12 residues long. In germline, CDR1 is SGHRS, CDR2 YFSETQ. The CDR3: CASSRESTEAFF. Written as DNA, the CDR3 is TGCGCCAGCAGCCGGGAGAGCACTGAAGCTTTCTTT.

The V call is TRBV5-1, the J call TRBJ2-1; 9 bases align to TRBD2. Germline V gene sequence: CDR1 SGHRS, CDR2 YFSETQ. The CDR3 is made up of 15 amino acids. Germline trimming cut 6 bases from V and 1 base from J; bases unmatched to any gene: 5. Here the CDR3 reads CASMTSGDSYNEQFF. The CDR3 region has the DNA TGCGCCAGCATGACTAGCGGAGATTCCTACAATGAGCAGTTCTTC.

The J gene is TRBJ2-5, the V gene TRBV5-6; tentatively, D is TRBD1 (6 bases). The V end was cut by 5 bases, the J end by 4 bases, with 18 bases between. The V gene's germline CDR1 is SGHDT and CDR2 YYEEEE. The CDR3 contains 15 residues. CDR3 region: CASRQTGFQGETQYF. DNA of the CDR3: TGTGCCAGCAGGCAAACAGGGTTCCAGGGAGAGACCCAGTACTTC.

The J gene is TRBJ1-1, the V gene TRBV5-1, with a weak D call TRBD1 (6 bases). Trimming stripped 2 bases from V and 3 bases from J, with 8 bases between. From germline, CDR1 is SGHRS and CDR2 YFSETQ. There are 13 residues in the CDR3. Here the CDR3 DNA reads TGCGCCAGCAGCTTACAGGGAGACACTGAAGCTTTCTTT. Its translation is CASSLQGDTEAFF.

This rearrangement joins TRBV4-1 to TRBJ1-4; the D gene is possibly TRBD1 (6 bases). The CDR3 totals 15 residues. V was pared by 0 bases and J by 8 bases, with 13 bases between. Germline loops: CDR1 MGHRA, CDR2 YSYEKL. CDR3 DNA sequence: TGCGCCAGCAGCCAAGAGGGGGGGGCAGGGGAAAAACTGTTTTTT. Its translation is CASSQEGGAGEKLFF.

Worth noting for this clone: One end of the junction does not line up with germline, which may come from a read error. Other DNA sequences within the sample encode an identical CDR3. The CDR3 reads CASSQPGVHTGELFF. CDR3 sequence (DNA): TGCGCCAGCAGCCAGCCGGGGGTTCACACTGGGGAGCTGTTTTTT. The chain has TRBV4-1 and TRBJ2-2; possible D gene TRBD2, 6 bases. Germline loops: CDR1 MGHRA, CDR2 YSYEKL. The CDR3 contains 15 residues.

V usage is TRBV10-2 and J usage is TRBJ2-1, with 8 positions matching TRBD2. The CDR3 loop spans 16 amino acids. The germline CDR1 and CDR2 sequences are WSHSY and SAAADI. Trimming at V came to 3 bases and at J to 4 bases, leaving 8 bases not matched to a gene. Here the CDR3 DNA reads TGCGCCAGCAGTGACCCAACTAGCGGTCGATACAATGAGCAGTTCTTC. Encoded protein: CASSDPTSGRYNEQFF.

On this clone: Other DNA sequences in the sample encode the same CDR3. The V gene is TRBV6-5, the J gene TRBJ1-3; D gene uncertain. From germline, CDR1 is MNHEY and CDR2 SVGAGI. V was clipped by 8 bases and J by 0 bases, with 8 bases between them. The CDR3 loop spans 13 amino acids. The CDR3 nucleotides read TGTGCCAGCCGAACAGTCTCTGGAAACACCATATATTTT. As protein: CASRTVSGNTIYF.

V usage is TRBV27 and J usage is TRBJ2-5, with D tentatively TRBD1 (6 bases). The CDR3 loop spans 16 amino acids. The V end lost 6 bases, the J end lost 1 base, and 18 bases lay between the germline ends. Germline loops: CDR1 MNHEY, CDR2 SMNVEV (reference sequence). CDR3 DNA sequence: TGTGCCAGCAGCCCACAGGGTATCCCTACCCAAGAGACCCAGTACTTC. Residues: CASSPQGIPTQETQYF.

V is TRBV5-1 and J is TRBJ2-7; D is possibly TRBD1 (6 bases). The CDR3 runs 13 residues. From germline, CDR1 is SGHRS and CDR2 YFSETQ. Trimming took 8 bases from V and 4 from J, leaving 16 bases between them. The CDR3 DNA follows: TGCGCCAGTACTACAGGGTCCGGGTACGAGCAGTACTTC. Its translation: CASTTGSGYEQYF.

The DNA of the CDR3 is TGTGCCACCAGCAGAGATGGTTCGGGTGGGAGCACCCAGTACTTC. The encoded protein is CATSRDGSGGSTQYF. The chain employs TRBV15 and TRBJ2-5; a weak D match, TRBD2 (5 bases). The germline V gene has CDR1 LNHNV and CDR2 YYDKDF (reference sequence). V lost 0 bases to trimming and J lost 8 bases, with 16 bases between them. There are 15 residues in the CDR3.

The chain links TRBV5-1 to TRBJ2-1; 10 bases fit TRBD2. This CDR3 is built from 15 residues. The V gene end was trimmed by 4 bases and the J gene end by 4 bases; junction bases not matched to a gene: 5. Germline CDR1 and CDR2: SGHRS and YFSETQ. CDR3 protein: CASSPTSGPYNEQFF. Written as DNA, the CDR3 is TGCGCCAGCAGCCCGACTAGCGGGCCATACAATGAGCAGTTCTTC.

The chain links TRBV10-2 to TRBJ1-5, with TRBD1 identical over 8 bases. J was trimmed by 3 bases and V by 4 bases; bases with no gene match: 11. The CDR3 covers 17 residues. Germline CDR1 is WSHSY and CDR2 is SAAADI. The CDR3 here is CASSGGTGAFLNQPQHF. The CDR3 coding sequence is TGCGCCAGCAGTGGAGGGACAGGTGCCTTCCTCAATCAGCCCCAGCATTTT.

This chain uses TRBV5-1 with TRBJ2-5; the match to TRBD2 covers 13 bases. V was pared by 3 bases and J by 4 bases, with 6 bases of the junction left unmatched. The CDR3 is 16 residues long. Germline V gene data show CDR1 as SGHRS and CDR2 as YFSETQ. The CDR3 DNA sequence: TGCGCCAGCAGCTCAACCGGGACTAGCGGGATAGAGACCCAGTACTTC. Its protein is CASSSTGTSGIETQYF.

This clone was seen once. The V call is TRBV9, the J call TRBJ1-1; weak D call: TRBD1 (6 bases). This CDR3 has 14 residues. Trimming removed 6 bases at V and 2 bases at J, with 14 bases between. Germline lookup yields CDR1 SGDLS and CDR2 YYNGEE. CDR3 protein: CASKSGRGNTEAFF. Here the CDR3 DNA reads TGTGCCAGCAAGTCAGGCAGGGGAAACACTGAAGCTTTCTTT.

The gene calls are TRBV28 and TRBJ1-6; D unclear. The CDR3 has 16 amino acids. CDR1 is MDHEN, CDR2 SYDVKM, per germline. Trimming left V 5 bases short and J 1 base short, with 12 bases between. The CDR3 DNA is TGTGCCAGCAGTACTTTGCCCTTGTCCTATAATTCACCCCTCCACTTT. Translated: CASSTLPLSYNSPLHF.

A single count supports this clone. The chain links TRBV19 to TRBJ2-2; 11 nucleotides match TRBD1. CDR1 is LNHDA and CDR2 is SQIVND in the germline V gene (reference sequence). J was trimmed by 9 bases and V by 6 bases; bases with no gene match: 9. The CDR3 runs to 15 residues. The chain's CDR3 is CASRGGTGGSWELFF. The CDR3, as DNA: TGTGCCAGTAGGGGAGGGACAGGGGGATCGTGGGAGCTGTTTTTT. Using reference TRBV19 and TRBJ2-2 for the parts outside the CDR3, the full variable domain is DGGITQSPKYLFRKEGQNVTLSCEQNLNHDAMYWYRQDPGQGLRLIYYSQIVNDFQKGDIAEGYSVSREKKESFPLTVTSAQKNPTAFYLCASRGGTGGSWELFFGEGSRLTVL.

The V and J genes are TRBV11-2 and TRBJ2-1, with TRBD1 as a possible D gene (5 bases). Per germline, CDR1 SGHAT and CDR2 FQNNGV. This CDR3 region has 13 residues. The V end was cut by 0 bases, the J end by 10 bases, with 10 bases between. The CDR3 bases are TGTGCCAGCAGCTTAGAAGGGGCAGGGGAGCAGTTCTTC. It encodes CASSLEGAGEQFF. The full variable domain, rest sourced from reference TRBV11-2 and TRBJ2-1, is EAGVAQSPRYKIIEKRQSVAFWCNPISGHATLYWYQQILGQGPKLLIQFQNNGVVDDSQLPKDRFSAERLKGVDSTLKIQPAKLEDSAVYLCASSLEGAGEQFFGPGTRLTVL.

The J gene is TRBJ2-4, the V gene TRBV19; TRBD2 agrees at 8 bases. J gave up 4 bases and V 3 bases, and 8 bases lay outside the gene matches. Per the germline V gene, CDR1 is LNHDA and CDR2 is SQIVND (reference sequence). This CDR3 is 16 amino acids long. The CDR3 is CASSILGGGSKNIQYF. The CDR3 bases are TGTGCCAGTAGTATCCTCGGCGGGGGGTCGAAAAACATTCAGTACTTC. The whole variable domain, filled in from reference TRBV19 and TRBJ2-4, reads DGGITQSPKYLFRKEGQNVTLSCEQNLNHDAMYWYRQDPGQGLRLIYYSQIVNDFQKGDIAEGYSVSREKKESFPLTVTSAQKNPTAFYLCASSILGGGSKNIQYFGAGTRLSVL.

This clone was seen just once. The chain employs TRBV28 and TRBJ2-3; D not certain. The germline V gene encodes CDR1 MDHEN and CDR2 SYDVKM. This CDR3 comprises 13 residues. V gave up 8 bases and J gave up 0 bases, with 9 bases separating them. DNA for the CDR3: TGTGCCAGCGCGCCCCGGAGCACAGATACGCAGTATTTT. Its translation: CASAPRSTDTQYF.

The rearrangement joins TRBV6-6 to TRBJ2-1; tentatively, D is TRBD2 (5 bases). Per the germline V gene, CDR1 is MNHNY and CDR2 is SVGAGI (reference sequence). The CDR3 runs 14 residues. Deletions cut 5 bases from V and 0 bases from J, with 8 bases between. CDR3 bases: TGTGCCAGCAGTCCGGGGAGCTCCTACAATGAGCAGTTCTTC. This translates into CASSPGSSYNEQFF.

The chain is built from TRBV10-2 and TRBJ2-7; D possibly corresponds to TRBD2 (5 bases). The CDR3 covers 16 residues. From germline, CDR1 is WSHSY and CDR2 SAAADI. Trimming left V 6 bases short and J 4 bases short, with 22 bases between. The CDR3 region has the DNA TGCGCCAGCAGCGGGTGGGCGGTGGAGGACCAATACGAGCAGTACTTC. Its protein product is CASSGWAVEDQYEQYF.

The chain recombines TRBV11-2 with TRBJ1-1, with D unclear. V lost 4 bases to trimming and J lost 0 bases, with 6 bases between them. This CDR3 is built from 13 residues. The germline CDR1 and CDR2 sequences are SGHAT and FQNNGV. CDR3: CASSSQMNTEAFF. CDR3 coding DNA: TGTGCCAGCAGCTCACAGATGAACACTGAAGCTTTCTTT.

V usage is TRBV11-3 and J usage is TRBJ1-2, with TRBD1 as a possible D gene (5 bases). This CDR3 has 16 amino acids. Trimming took 5 bases from V and 2 from J, leaving 18 bases between them. Germline V gives CDR1 SGHNT, CDR2 YENEEA. CDR3 residues: CASSPRAIRGNYGYTF. In DNA, the CDR3 is TGTGCCAGCAGCCCTAGGGCCATACGGGGGAACTATGGCTACACCTTC.

The genes are TRBV18 and TRBJ2-7, with 11 bases that match TRBD1. The CDR3 spans 14 residues. CDR1 KGHSH and CDR2 LQKENI come from the germline V gene. V trimming: 3 bases; J trimming: 3 bases; junction bases outside the gene matches: 1. CDR3 sequence: CASSPGTGGYEQYF. In nucleotides, the CDR3 is TGTGCCAGCTCACCCGGGACAGGGGGCTACGAGCAGTACTTC. Full variable domain (rest looked up from reference TRBV18 and TRBJ2-7): NAGVMQNPRHLVRRRGQEARLRCSPMKGHSHVYWYRQLPEEGLKFMVYLQKENIIDESGMPKERFSAEFPKEGPSILRIQQVVRGDSAAYFCASSPGTGGYEQYFGPGTRLTVT.

J is TRBJ1-5 and V is TRBV18, with D uncertain. The CDR3 length is 15 residues. Looked up from germline, CDR1 is KGHSH and CDR2 is LQKENI. Deletions cut 4 bases from V and 0 bases from J, with 10 bases between. For the CDR3, the DNA is TGTGCCAGCTCACAGGGAGACTTTAGCAATCAGCCCCAGCATTTT. Translation gives CASSQGDFSNQPQHF.

The chain has TRBV4-2 and TRBJ2-3; 11 bases align to TRBD2. The CDR3 loop spans 14 amino acids. CDR1 and CDR2 (germline): LGHNA, YNFKEQ. V lost 5 bases to trimming and J lost 6 bases; unmatched junction nucleotides: 4. CDR3 DNA sequence: TGTGCCAGCAGCGCTAGCGGGGGGCAGGATACGCAGTATTTT. Amino acid sequence: CASSASGGQDTQYF.

V usage is TRBV21-1 and J usage is TRBJ2-3; the DNA was not used to check the table's D call, TRBD1. TRBV21-1 is noted as a pseudogene. The CDR3 contains 17 residues. In DNA form, the CDR3 reads TGTGCCAGCAGACGGGACAGGGCGATCTTACCCACAGATACGCAGTATTTT. Translating it yields CASRRDRAILPTDTQYF.

This chain links TRBV9 with TRBJ1-2; 7 nucleotides match TRBD1. J lost 5 bases, V lost 0 bases, and 7 bases had no gene match. The germline CDR1 and CDR2 sequences are SGDLS and YYNGEE. The CDR3 spans 15 residues. The CDR3 region is CASSVGRQGHYGYTF. The CDR3 region has the DNA TGTGCCAGCAGCGTAGGAAGACAGGGCCATTATGGCTACACCTTC.

Worth noting for this clone: One end of the junction fails to match germline, which may point to a read error. The chain is built from TRBV7-7 and TRBJ2-5; possible D gene TRBD1, 6 bases. Per germline, CDR1 SSHAT and CDR2 FNYEAQ (reference sequence). The length of the CDR3 is 13 residues. The CDR3 is CASSHLRGETQYF. CDR3 nucleotides: TGTGCTAGCAGCCACCTCAGGGGTGAGACCCAGTACTTC.